Sequencing of this TCR beta chain was carried out in a study of shared clonotypes between healthy human individuals. Trimming took 5 bases from V and 0 from J; bases not matched to a gene: 8. Germline CDR1 KGHSH, CDR2 LQKENI. The CDR3 has 16 amino acids. As for this clone: Its antigen remains unidentified.

Each subset's genomic DNA was split evenly across several immunoSEQ plates. Sorted-subset replicate PCR reactions contained 200 to 250 ng DNA, corresponding to tens of thousands of T cell genomes. Only in-frame clones appear in the TCRdb table, and some are missing; sequencing was by immunoSEQ multiplex PCR. There are 2,500,000 or so clones in the sample; around 90% occur only once, and around 0.4% lies in the top ten. General study results and limits: Compared with memory subsets, naive subsets generally had larger estimated richness.

This clonotype was obtained from a man between 18 and 29 years old in good health. Some clones in this sample may be carry-over from other donors' samples. The sequencing input was naive CD4+ T cells from PBMCs. Subset of the sample: CD45RA+ positively selected. The chain recombines TRBV18 with TRBJ2-3; 7 bases fit TRBD1. The CDR3: CASSRQGPVSTDTQYF. CDR3 sequence (DNA): TGTGCCAGCTCAAGACAGGGACCCGTTAGCACAGATACGCAGTATTTT.